This T cell receptor beta chain was documented in a study of blood T cell repertoires in COVID-19. On the study more broadly: The analysed material was cDNA or gDNA that came from T cells, B-cell-depleted T cells, or PBMCs.

This clone was detected only once. Original handling: Amplification from reference gene primers served as the basis for estimated nucleated cell counts. Assay used: immunoSEQ multiplex PCR; TCRdb lists only in-frame clones, some missing. For V, J and clone size, that table is used; D and trimming come from the DNA. The sample has under 150,000 clones; more than 80% are singletons. CDR1 and CDR2 from the germline V gene are SEHNR and FQNEAQ (reference sequence). V was shortened by 5 bases and J by 9 bases, with 19 bases between the two germline ends. CDR3 length equals 14 residues. Sequencing input: peripheral blood. The chain carries TRBV7-9 and TRBJ1-2; the D gene is possibly TRBD1 (5 bases). This TCR was recovered from a woman in her forties or fifties with acute or convalescent COVID-19. The CDR3 DNA sequence: TGTGCCAGCAGCGACCTCACAGGAGGGATGAGCTACACCTTC. Translation gives CASSDLTGGMSYTF.